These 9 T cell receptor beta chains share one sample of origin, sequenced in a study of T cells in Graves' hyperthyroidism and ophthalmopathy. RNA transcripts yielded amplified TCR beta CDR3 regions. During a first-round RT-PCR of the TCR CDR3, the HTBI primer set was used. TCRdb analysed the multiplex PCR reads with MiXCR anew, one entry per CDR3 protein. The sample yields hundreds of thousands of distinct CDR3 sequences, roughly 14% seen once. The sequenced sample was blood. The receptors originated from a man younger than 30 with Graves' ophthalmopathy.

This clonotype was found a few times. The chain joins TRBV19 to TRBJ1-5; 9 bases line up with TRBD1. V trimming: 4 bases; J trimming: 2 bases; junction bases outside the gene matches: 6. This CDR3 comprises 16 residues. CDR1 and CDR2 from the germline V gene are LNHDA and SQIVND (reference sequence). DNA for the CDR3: TGTGCCAGTAGTACATGGGACAGGGAAGGCAATCAGCCCCAGCATTTT. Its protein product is CASSTWDREGNQPQHF. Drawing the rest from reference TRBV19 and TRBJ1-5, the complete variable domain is DGGITQSPKYLFRKEGQNVTLSCEQNLNHDAMYWYRQDPGQGLRLIYYSQIVNDFQKGDIAEGYSVSREKKESFPLTVTSAQKNPTAFYLCASSTWDREGNQPQHFGDGTRLSIL.

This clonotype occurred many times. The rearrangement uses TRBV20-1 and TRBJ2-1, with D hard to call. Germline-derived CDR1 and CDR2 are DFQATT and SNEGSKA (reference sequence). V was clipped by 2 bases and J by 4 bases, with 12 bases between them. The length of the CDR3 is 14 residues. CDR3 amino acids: CSARRPDPYNEQFF. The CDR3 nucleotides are TGCAGTGCTAGAAGACCGGATCCATACAATGAGCAGTTCTTC.

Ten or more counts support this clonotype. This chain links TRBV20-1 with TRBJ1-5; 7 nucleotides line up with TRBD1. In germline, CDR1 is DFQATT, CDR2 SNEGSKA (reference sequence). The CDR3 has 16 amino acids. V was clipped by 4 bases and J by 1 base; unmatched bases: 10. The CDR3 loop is CSAIRAGTVSNQPQHF. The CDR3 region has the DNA TGCAGTGCTATACGAGCCGGGACAGTCAGCAATCAGCCCCAGCATTTT.

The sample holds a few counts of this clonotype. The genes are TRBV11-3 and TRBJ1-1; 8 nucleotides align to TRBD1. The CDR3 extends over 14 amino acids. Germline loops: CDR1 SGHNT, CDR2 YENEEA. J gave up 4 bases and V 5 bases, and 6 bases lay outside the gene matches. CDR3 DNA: TGTGCCAGCAGCATTCAAACAGGGGGCACTGAAGCTTTCTTT. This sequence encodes CASSIQTGGTEAFF.

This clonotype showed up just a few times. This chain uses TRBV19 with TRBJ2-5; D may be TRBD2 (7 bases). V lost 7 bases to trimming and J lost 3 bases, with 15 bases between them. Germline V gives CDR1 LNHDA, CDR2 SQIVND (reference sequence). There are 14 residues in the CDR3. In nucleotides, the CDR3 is TGTGCCAGTATGTTCGGGGGGCAGAAAGAGACCCAGTACTTC. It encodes CASMFGGQKETQYF.

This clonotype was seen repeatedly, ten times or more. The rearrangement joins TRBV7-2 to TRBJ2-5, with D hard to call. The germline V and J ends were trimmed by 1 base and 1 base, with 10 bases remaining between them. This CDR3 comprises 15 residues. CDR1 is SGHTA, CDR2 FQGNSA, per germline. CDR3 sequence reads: CASSLVSNFQETQYF. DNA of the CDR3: TGTGCCAGCAGCTTAGTATCGAATTTCCAAGAGACCCAGTACTTC.

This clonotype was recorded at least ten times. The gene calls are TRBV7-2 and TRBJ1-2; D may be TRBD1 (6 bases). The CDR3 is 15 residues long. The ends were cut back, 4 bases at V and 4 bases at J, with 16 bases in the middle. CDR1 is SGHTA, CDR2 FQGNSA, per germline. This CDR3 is CASSSVGGQGYGYTF. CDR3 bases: TGTGCCAGCAGCTCCGTCGGGGGGCAAGGCTATGGCTACACCTTC.

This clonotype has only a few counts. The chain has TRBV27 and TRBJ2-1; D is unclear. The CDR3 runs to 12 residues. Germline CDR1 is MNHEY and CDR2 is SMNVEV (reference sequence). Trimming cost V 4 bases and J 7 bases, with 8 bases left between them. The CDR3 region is CASSSPFNEQFF. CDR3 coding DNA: TGTGCCAGCAGTTCACCCTTTAATGAGCAGTTCTTC.

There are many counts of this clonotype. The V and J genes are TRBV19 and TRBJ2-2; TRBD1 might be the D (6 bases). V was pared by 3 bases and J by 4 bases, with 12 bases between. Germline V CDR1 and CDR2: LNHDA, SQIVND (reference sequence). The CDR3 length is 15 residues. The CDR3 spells CASSIPQGSTGELFF. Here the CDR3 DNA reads TGTGCCAGTAGTATCCCGCAGGGGAGCACCGGGGAGCTGTTTTTT.